The 22 T cell receptor beta chains below all came from one sample that was sequenced in a study of blood T cell repertoires in COVID-19 (TCRdb year 2020). Receptor libraries were prepared by the immunoSEQ multiplex PCR assay. The table comes from immuneACCESS by way of TCRdb, which keeps in-frame sequences with V and J called. Part of the clones is missing from these tables; in studies checked, under half for an unresolved V gene and the rest for unknown reasons. In all, the sample holds 250,000 to 350,000 clones, and around 85% of those were seen once. The ten largest clones represent almost 1.5% of the sample. Sequencing was done on a sample of peripheral blood. The origin of the receptors is a human donor with COVID-19, enrolled during active disease. The donor label of this sample is uncertain.

The chain has TRBV2 and TRBJ2-1, with 11 bases lining up with TRBD2. Germline V CDR1 and CDR2: SNHLY, FYNNEI. The CDR3 length is 15 residues. J lost 3 bases, V lost 5 bases, and 3 bases had no gene match. CDR3 loop: CASSPLAGGYNEQFF. The CDR3 DNA is TGTGCCAGCAGTCCGCTAGCGGGAGGCTACAATGAGCAGTTCTTC.

The V and J genes are TRBV29-1 and TRBJ1-2; maybe TRBD1 (5 bases). The V end was cut by 3 bases, the J end by 5 bases, with 7 bases between. Germline-derived CDR1 and CDR2 are SQVTM and ANQGSEA. The CDR3 spans 11 residues. The CDR3: CSVEGGYGYTF. CDR3 nucleotide sequence: TGCAGCGTTGAGGGGGGATATGGCTACACCTTC.

This chain's CDR3 is CASTADRDQPQHF. In nucleotides, the CDR3 is TGTGCCAGTACCGCCGACAGGGACCAGCCCCAGCATTTT. The chain employs TRBV6-5 and TRBJ1-5; 7 nucleotides agree with TRBD1. V shed 9 bases, J shed 7 bases, and the junction held 9 bases outside the gene matches. There are 13 residues in the CDR3. CDR1 is MNHEY and CDR2 is SVGAGI in the germline V gene.

V is TRBV5-1 and J is TRBJ2-7, with D possibly being TRBD1 (6 bases). The CDR3 is 15 residues long. The V and J ends lost 1 base and 5 bases respectively, with 16 bases between them. Germline CDR1 reads SGHRS; CDR2 reads YFSETQ. DNA for the CDR3: TGCGCCAGCAGCTTGCAGGGGCGAAGTATGGACGAGCAGTACTTC. It encodes CASSLQGRSMDEQYF.

The V gene is TRBV11-2, the J gene TRBJ2-3; tentative D call: TRBD2 (5 bases). The CDR3 is 15 residues long. The germline gives CDR1 SGHAT, CDR2 FQNNGV. With 5 bases removed from V and 2 bases from J, the gap between germline ends came to 14 bases. The CDR3 DNA follows: TGTGCCAGCAGCCGTAGACGGGGAAACACAGATACGCAGTATTTT. It is translated as CASSRRRGNTDTQYF.

The CDR3 nucleotides read TGTGCCAGCAGCTTATTTCCCGACCAAGAGACCCAGTACTTC. Protein product: CASSLFPDQETQYF. The genes are TRBV7-9 and TRBJ2-5; D is unresolved. The CDR3 has 14 residues. Trimming took 2 bases from V and 0 from J, leaving 7 bases between them. Germline V gene data show CDR1 as SEHNR and CDR2 as FQNEAQ (reference sequence).

This clone was found once. The rearrangement uses TRBV28 and TRBJ1-5; 12 bases fit TRBD1. This CDR3 spans 15 amino acids. The V segment lost 5 bases and the J segment 7 bases; nucleotides outside the gene matches: 6. Germline CDR1 and CDR2: MDHEN and SYDVKM. The CDR3 DNA reads TGTGCCAGCAGTATTGGGACAGGGGGCCGGCAGCCCCAGCATTTT. This translates into CASSIGTGGRQPQHF.

This chain links TRBV7-6 with TRBJ2-3; D may be TRBD2 (6 bases). The V end was cut by 5 bases, the J end by 4 bases, with 10 bases between. The CDR3 covers 13 residues. Germline V CDR1 and CDR2: SGHVS, FNYEAQ. As DNA, the CDR3 is TGTGCCAGCAGCCGCGGGGCCCCAGATACGCAGTATTTT. It specifies CASSRGAPDTQYF.

This clone was recorded only once. The gene calls are TRBV12-5 and TRBJ1-5, with D unresolved. Germline lookup yields CDR1 LGHNT and CDR2 FRNRAP. The V gene lost 6 bases and the J gene lost 5 bases, with 11 bases spanning the gap. The CDR3 spans 13 residues. The CDR3 bases are TGTGCTAGTGGCCCCACGGGGTATCAGCCCCAGCATTTT. This codes for CASGPTGYQPQHF.

The chain uses TRBV5-1 and TRBJ1-1; possible D gene TRBD1, 6 bases. V lost 4 bases and J lost 2, with 18 bases in between. Per germline, CDR1 SGHRS and CDR2 YFSETQ. This CDR3 contains 16 residues. For the CDR3, the DNA is TGCGCCAGCAGCACAACCCCGGGACAAATAAACACTGAAGCTTTCTTT. This sequence encodes CASSTTPGQINTEAFF.

The rearrangement joins TRBV5-1 to TRBJ2-1; the D is unclear. The CDR3 is 15 residues long. Trimming cost V 4 bases and J 6 bases, with 17 bases left between them. CDR1 is SGHRS, CDR2 YFSETQ, per germline. CDR3 in DNA: TGCGCCAGCAGCCTTGACTCCGCCCCTGGCAATGAGCAGTTCTTC. It encodes CASSLDSAPGNEQFF.

The chain uses TRBV10-3 and TRBJ2-4; D unclear. There are 16 residues in the CDR3. The germline V and J ends were trimmed by 4 bases and 0 bases, with 13 bases remaining between them. Germline V gives CDR1 ENHRY, CDR2 SYGVKD. CDR3 residues: CAISGSAEIAKNIQYF. In DNA, the CDR3 is TGTGCCATCAGTGGGTCTGCGGAAATAGCCAAAAACATTCAGTACTTC.

This sequence joins TRBV9 and TRBJ1-2; TRBD1 might be the D (6 bases). The V end was cut by 0 bases, the J end by 3 bases, with 18 bases between. The CDR3 has 17 amino acids. Germline V gives CDR1 SGDLS, CDR2 YYNGEE. The CDR3 sequence is CASSVDLGQGLHYGYTF. The CDR3 DNA reads TGTGCCAGCAGCGTAGACTTGGGCCAGGGGCTTCACTATGGCTACACCTTC.

CDR3 region: CASRSPGDRDHEQYF. Written as DNA, the CDR3 is TGCGCCAGCAGATCCCCCGGGGACAGGGACCACGAGCAGTACTTC. The chain joins TRBV10-2 to TRBJ2-7; 9 bases match TRBD1. CDR1 is WSHSY, CDR2 SAAADI, per germline. This CDR3 spans 15 amino acids. V lost 6 bases to trimming and J lost 5 bases; unmatched junction nucleotides: 11.

In this sample, this clone turned up a few times. J is TRBJ2-1 and V is TRBV6-5; TRBD2 matches 9 bases. CDR3 size: 14 residues. The V gene's germline CDR1 is MNHEY and CDR2 SVGAGI. With V trimmed by 6 bases and J by 5 bases, 5 bases remained unmatched. In DNA form, the CDR3 reads TGTGCCAGCAGAAGGACTAGCGCACACAATGAGCAGTTCTTC. Translating gives CASRRTSAHNEQFF.

This chain uses TRBV6-6 with TRBJ2-1; D perhaps matches TRBD2 (6 bases). Trimming pared 7 bases from V and 9 bases from J, leaving 16 bases between. The germline gives CDR1 MNHNY, CDR2 SVGAGI (reference sequence). The length of the CDR3 is 13 residues. DNA for the CDR3: TGTGCCAGCATCCAGCGGACGGAGGGTGAGCAGTTCTTC. As protein: CASIQRTEGEQFF.

The CDR3: CASSLGLGENIQYF. CDR3 DNA: TGTGCCAGCAGCTTGGGACTAGGGGAAAACATTCAGTACTTC. The chain carries TRBV5-5 and TRBJ2-4, with a weak D call TRBD2 (6 bases). This CDR3 comprises 14 residues. CDR1 SGHKS and CDR2 YYEKEE come from the germline V gene (reference sequence). Trimming took 0 bases from V and 5 from J, leaving 9 bases between them. The full variable domain, completed using reference TRBV5-5 and TRBJ2-4, is DAGVTQSPTHLIKTRGQQVTLRCSPISGHKSVSWYQQVLGQGPQFIFQYYEKEERGRGNFPDRFSARQFPNYSSELNVNALLLGDSALYLCASSLGLGENIQYFGAGTRLSVL.

The genes are TRBV6-1 and TRBJ2-7; possible D gene TRBD2, 6 bases. The CDR3 loop spans 15 amino acids. Germline CDR1 and CDR2: MNHNS and SASEGT. Trimming pared 2 bases from V and 0 bases from J, leaving 11 bases between. The CDR3 loop reads CASSEWSGSSYEQYF. CDR3 in DNA: TGTGCCAGCAGTGAATGGTCCGGGAGCTCCTACGAGCAGTACTTC.

This chain connects TRBV27 to TRBJ1-5; D is ambiguous. V was cut by 6 bases and J by 2 bases, with 5 bases left in between. The CDR3 covers 12 residues. Germline CDR1 MNHEY, CDR2 SMNVEV (reference sequence). The CDR3 nucleotides read TGTGCCAGCAGGGGCGGCAATCAGCCCCAGCATTTT. Translated: CASRGGNQPQHF.

The rearrangement uses TRBV2 and TRBJ1-3; D unresolved. The CDR3 is 15 residues long. The germline V and J ends were trimmed by 4 bases and 2 bases, with 12 bases remaining between them. CDR1 and CDR2 (germline): SNHLY, FYNNEI. In DNA, the CDR3 is TGTGCCAGCAGTGGGGCCAGAGTAACTGGAAACACCATATATTTT. It encodes CASSGARVTGNTIYF.

The chain carries TRBV19 and TRBJ1-5; D is unclear. There are 13 residues in the CDR3. Looked up from germline, CDR1 is LNHDA and CDR2 is SQIVND (reference sequence). V was trimmed by 8 bases and J by 2 bases, leaving 10 bases between them. The CDR3 bases are TGTGCCAGTTCTCGAGGTCGCAATCAGCCCCAGCATTTT. Residues: CASSRGRNQPQHF.

The rearrangement links TRBV19 to TRBJ1-5, with D unclear. V lost 0 bases and J 9 bases, leaving 6 bases between the germline ends. The CDR3 totals 12 residues. The germline V gene has CDR1 LNHDA and CDR2 SQIVND (reference sequence). This chain's CDR3 is CASSIDRPPQHF. In DNA form, the CDR3 reads TGTGCCAGTAGTATAGACCGTCCGCCCCAGCATTTT.